These T cell receptor beta chains were read from a single sample in a study of blood T cell repertoires in COVID-19. Sequenced by immunoSEQ multiplex PCR; TCRdb stores in-frame clones only, minus some. Among approximately 340,000 clones, about 83% were seen once, and the ten largest hold approximately 3%. The sequenced material came from peripheral blood. The receptors shown here come from a man aged 25-45 years with active or convalescent COVID-19. Each CDR3 is given with its conserved first and last residue. The order of the fields is clone size, V gene, D gene, J gene, CDR3 protein, CDR3 DNA. The D gene is left open where the match is weak. Some rows mark clone size as missing; the rest say once, few, many or name a class of expanded clone.

abundance: .
v_gene: TRBV5-4
d_gene: TRBD1
j_gene: TRBJ1-2
CDR3aa: CASRRWGQGPNYGYTF
CDR3nt: TGTGCCAGCAGGAGGTGGGGACAGGGGCCAAACTATGGCTACACCTTC

abundance: few
v_gene: TRBV7-9
d_gene: TRBD1
j_gene: TRBJ2-7
CDR3aa: CASSGTGEGTYEQYF
CDR3nt: TGTGCCAGCAGCGGAACAGGGGAAGGGACCTACGAGCAGTACTTC

abundance: .
v_gene: TRBV7-8
d_gene: .
j_gene: TRBJ2-5
CDR3aa: CASSFGVGHDF
CDR3nt: TGTGCCAGCAGCTTTGGGGTGGGGCACGACTTC

abundance: .
v_gene: TRBV27
d_gene: .
j_gene: TRBJ2-7
CDR3aa: CASSFRGSYEQYF
CDR3nt: TGTGCCAGCAGTTTCAGGGGCTCCTACGAGCAGTACTTC

abundance: few
v_gene: TRBV9
d_gene: .
j_gene: TRBJ1-5
CDR3aa: CASSPGGTTNQPQHF
CDR3nt: TGTGCCAGCAGCCCCGGCGGCACCACCAATCAGCCCCAGCATTTT

abundance: .
v_gene: TRBV28
d_gene: TRBD2
j_gene: TRBJ2-7
CDR3aa: CASSSMTSGRTHEQYF
CDR3nt: TGTGCCAGCAGTTCTATGACTAGCGGGAGAACCCACGAGCAGTACTTC

abundance: .
v_gene: TRBV18
d_gene: TRBD1
j_gene: TRBJ1-5
CDR3aa: CASSYRDSQSNQPQHF
CDR3nt: TGTGCCAGCTCATACCGGGACAGTCAAAGCAATCAGCCCCAGCATTTT

abundance: .
v_gene: TRBV10-2
d_gene: .
j_gene: TRBJ1-2
CDR3aa: CASSDRRNYGYTF
CDR3nt: TGCGCCAGCAGTGATCGTCGGAACTATGGCTACACCTTC

abundance: .
v_gene: TRBV6-2/TRBV6-3
d_gene: .
j_gene: TRBJ1-1
CDR3aa: CASSFDRSLTEAFF
CDR3nt: TGTGCCAGCAGTTTCGACAGGTCTCTCACTGAAGCTTTCTTT

abundance: few
v_gene: TRBV18
d_gene: .
j_gene: TRBJ1-4
CDR3aa: CASSENRVNEKLFF
CDR3nt: TGTGCCAGCTCGGAGAACAGGGTCAATGAAAAACTGTTTTTT

abundance: few
v_gene: TRBV7-2
d_gene: TRBD1
j_gene: TRBJ2-2
CDR3aa: CASSFPGTENTGELFF
CDR3nt: TGTGCCAGCAGCTTCCCCGGGACAGAGAACACCGGGGAGCTGTTTTTT

abundance: .
v_gene: TRBV19
d_gene: TRBD1
j_gene: TRBJ2-7
CDR3aa: CASSRQGTPYEQYF
CDR3nt: TGTGCCAGTAGTAGACAGGGGACGCCTTACGAGCAGTACTTC

abundance: .
v_gene: TRBV10-3
d_gene: TRBD2
j_gene: TRBJ2-5
CDR3aa: CAISALAGGRETQYF
CDR3nt: TGTGCCATCAGTGCCCTAGCGGGGGGACGAGAGACCCAGTACTTC

abundance: .
v_gene: TRBV30
d_gene: .
j_gene: TRBJ2-5
CDR3aa: CAWSVSPGRETQYF
CDR3nt: TGTGCCTGGAGTGTGTCCCCGGGAAGAGAGACCCAGTACTTC

abundance: .
v_gene: TRBV6-2/TRBV6-3
d_gene: TRBD1
j_gene: TRBJ1-1
CDR3aa: CASSFSDRGAFF
CDR3nt: TGTGCCAGCAGTTTCTCGGACAGGGGAGCTTTCTTT

abundance: .
v_gene: TRBV4-1
d_gene: TRBD2
j_gene: TRBJ2-1
CDR3aa: CASSHLTSGLYNEQFF
CDR3nt: TGCGCCAGCAGCCATCTCACTAGCGGCTTATACAATGAGCAGTTCTTC

abundance: once
v_gene: TRBV28
d_gene: TRBD2
j_gene: TRBJ2-7
CDR3aa: CASSSLMLAETYEQYF
CDR3nt: TGTGCCAGCAGCTCCTTAATGCTAGCGGAGACCTACGAGCAGTACTTC

abundance: .
v_gene: TRBV6-5
d_gene: .
j_gene: TRBJ2-3
CDR3aa: CASSYSTGNADTQYF
CDR3nt: TGTGCCAGCAGTTACTCGACAGGCAACGCAGATACGCAGTATTTT

abundance: .
v_gene: TRBV11-2
d_gene: .
j_gene: TRBJ1-3
CDR3aa: CASSLGGGNTIYF
CDR3nt: TGTGCCAGCAGCTTGGGCGGGGGAAACACCATATATTTT

abundance: once
v_gene: TRBV7-6
d_gene: TRBD1
j_gene: TRBJ1-3
CDR3aa: CASSVTASTGAGNTIYF
CDR3nt: TGTGCCAGCAGCGTCACGGCCTCGACAGGGGCTGGAAACACCATATATTTT

abundance: .
v_gene: TRBV4-3
d_gene: .
j_gene: TRBJ2-7
CDR3aa: CASSQERLAYEQYF
CDR3nt: TGCGCCAGCAGCCAAGAACGACTTGCCTACGAGCAGTACTTC

abundance: .
v_gene: TRBV5-1
d_gene: .
j_gene: TRBJ1-1
CDR3aa: CASSQTTNTEAFF
CDR3nt: TGCGCCAGCAGCCAAACAACCAACACTGAAGCTTTCTTT

abundance: .
v_gene: TRBV4-2
d_gene: .
j_gene: TRBJ2-7
CDR3aa: CASSLQRPSYEQYF
CDR3nt: TGTGCCAGCAGCCTTCAGAGGCCCTCCTACGAGCAGTACTTC

abundance: .
v_gene: TRBV18
d_gene: TRBD1
j_gene: TRBJ1-1
CDR3aa: CASSPPGQWSDTEAFF
CDR3nt: TGTGCCAGCTCACCACCGGGACAGTGGAGCGACACTGAAGCTTTCTTT

abundance: once
v_gene: TRBV28
d_gene: .
j_gene: TRBJ2-1
CDR3aa: CASSLSGSSYNEQFF
CDR3nt: TGTGCCAGCAGTTTATCAGGTAGCTCCTACAATGAGCAGTTCTTC

abundance: .
v_gene: TRBV7-8
d_gene: TRBD1
j_gene: TRBJ1-6
CDR3aa: CASSLGAGQGNSPLHF
CDR3nt: TGTGCCAGCAGCTTAGGGGCGGGACAGGGGAATTCACCCCTCCACTTT

abundance: .
v_gene: TRBV24-1
d_gene: TRBD1
j_gene: TRBJ1-4
CDR3aa: CATSDTGQGTNEKLFF
CDR3nt: TGTGCCACCAGTGATACGGGACAGGGTACCAATGAAAAACTGTTTTTT

abundance: .
v_gene: TRBV7-2
d_gene: .
j_gene: TRBJ1-5
CDR3aa: CASSSQSGGNQPQHF
CDR3nt: TGTGCCAGCAGCTCGCAGAGCGGGGGCAATCAGCCCCAGCATTTT

abundance: few
v_gene: TRBV4-3
d_gene: .
j_gene: TRBJ2-3
CDR3aa: CASSLEGGDTDTQYF
CDR3nt: TGCGCCAGCAGCCTCGAAGGGGGGGACACAGATACGCAGTATTTT

abundance: .
v_gene: TRBV6-1
d_gene: .
j_gene: TRBJ2-5
CDR3aa: CASSEFGVKETQYF
CDR3nt: TGTGCCAGCAGTGAATTCGGGGTTAAAGAGACCCAGTACTTC

abundance: many
v_gene: TRBV19
d_gene: TRBD1
j_gene: TRBJ2-1
CDR3aa: CASSRDRTYNEQFF
CDR3nt: TGTGCCAGTAGTCGGGACAGGACCTACAATGAGCAGTTCTTC

abundance: once
v_gene: TRBV7-2
d_gene: TRBD2
j_gene: TRBJ2-2
CDR3aa: CASSPRTRLAGPNTGELFF
CDR3nt: TGTGCCAGCAGCCCCCGGACGAGACTAGCGGGGCCGAACACCGGGGAGCTGTTTTTT

abundance: .
v_gene: TRBV2
d_gene: .
j_gene: TRBJ2-7
CDR3aa: CASRGGSYEQYF
CDR3nt: TGTGCCAGCAGGGGGGGTTCCTACGAGCAGTACTTC

abundance: once
v_gene: TRBV5-4
d_gene: .
j_gene: TRBJ1-1
CDR3aa: CASSLEIKNTEAFF
CDR3nt: TGTGCCAGCAGTTTAGAGATTAAGAACACTGAAGCTTTCTTT

abundance: once
v_gene: TRBV5-5
d_gene: TRBD2
j_gene: TRBJ2-2
CDR3aa: CASSPGRQPNTGELFF
CDR3nt: TGTGCCAGCAGCCCCGGGAGGCAGCCCAACACCGGGGAGCTGTTTTTT

abundance: few
v_gene: TRBV2
d_gene: TRBD2
j_gene: TRBJ2-1
CDR3aa: CASSDSGGRNEQFF
CDR3nt: TGTGCCAGCAGTGACAGCGGGGGGCGAAATGAGCAGTTCTTC

abundance: .
v_gene: TRBV18
d_gene: TRBD2
j_gene: TRBJ2-1
CDR3aa: CASSPTRLAGYNEQFF
CDR3nt: TGTGCCAGCTCACCGACCCGGCTAGCGGGTTACAATGAGCAGTTCTTC

abundance: .
v_gene: TRBV30
d_gene: TRBD1
j_gene: TRBJ1-1
CDR3aa: CAWSVSPGQGNTEAFF
CDR3nt: TGTGCCTGGAGTGTGTCACCCGGACAGGGGAACACTGAAGCTTTCTTT

abundance: .
v_gene: TRBV10-3
d_gene: .
j_gene: TRBJ2-2
CDR3aa: CAIGGRGVFPGELFF
CDR3nt: TGTGCCATCGGGGGCAGGGGAGTATTTCCCGGGGAGCTGTTTTTT

abundance: .
v_gene: TRBV27
d_gene: TRBD1
j_gene: TRBJ1-3
CDR3aa: CASSPQGISGNTIYF
CDR3nt: TGTGCCAGCAGTCCACAGGGGATCTCTGGAAACACCATATATTTT

abundance: once
v_gene: TRBV29-1
d_gene: TRBD1
j_gene: TRBJ1-2
CDR3aa: CSVEDQGVYGYTF
CDR3nt: TGCAGCGTTGAAGATCAGGGGGTCTATGGCTACACCTTC

abundance: .
v_gene: TRBV24-1
d_gene: .
j_gene: TRBJ1-6
CDR3aa: CATSVPGGRQARSPLHF
CDR3nt: TGTGCCACCAGTGTCCCCGGGGGGAGGCAAGCTCGGTCACCCCTCCACTTT

abundance: few
v_gene: TRBV6-2/TRBV6-3
d_gene: TRBD2
j_gene: TRBJ2-5
CDR3aa: CASSYSGGVGAQYF
CDR3nt: TGTGCCAGCAGTTACTCGGGAGGGGTCGGGGCCCAGTACTTC

abundance: once
v_gene: TRBV6-2/TRBV6-3
d_gene: .
j_gene: TRBJ1-1
CDR3aa: CASSYSAGETEAFF
CDR3nt: TGTGCCAGCAGTTACTCGGCGGGAGAGACTGAAGCTTTCTTT

abundance: .
v_gene: TRBV19
d_gene: .
j_gene: TRBJ1-2
CDR3aa: CASSTWWRETGGYTF
CDR3nt: TGTGCCAGTAGCACCTGGTGGAGGGAAACAGGTGGCTACACCTTC

abundance: .
v_gene: TRBV14
d_gene: .
j_gene: TRBJ1-6
CDR3aa: CASSLYQGNSPLHF
CDR3nt: TGTGCCAGCAGCCTGTACCAGGGGAATTCACCCCTCCACTTT

abundance: .
v_gene: TRBV5-7
d_gene: TRBD1
j_gene: TRBJ1-2
CDR3aa: CASRHRTGRADYGYTF
CDR3nt: TGTGCCAGCAGGCATCGGACAGGCCGCGCAGATTATGGCTACACCTTC

abundance: .
v_gene: TRBV5-6
d_gene: .
j_gene: TRBJ2-2
CDR3aa: CASSSKGSLNTGELFF
CDR3nt: TGTGCCAGCAGCTCGAAGGGGTCACTGAACACCGGGGAGCTGTTTTTT

abundance: .
v_gene: TRBV5-1
d_gene: TRBD2
j_gene: TRBJ2-4
CDR3aa: CASSPRLAGGMGIQYF
CDR3nt: TGCGCCAGCAGCCCGAGACTAGCGGGAGGGATGGGCATTCAGTACTTC

abundance: .
v_gene: TRBV21-1
d_gene: .
j_gene: TRBJ2-7
CDR3aa: CARLEGSYEQYF
CDR3nt: TGTGCCCGATTGGAGGGCTCCTACGAGCAGTACTTC

abundance: .
v_gene: TRBV5-4
d_gene: TRBD1
j_gene: TRBJ1-2
CDR3aa: CASSPTGGAYGYTF
CDR3nt: TGTGCCAGCAGCCCTACAGGGGGCGCCTATGGCTACACCTTC

abundance: .
v_gene: TRBV7-3
d_gene: .
j_gene: TRBJ2-1
CDR3aa: CASSHPPMSEQFF
CDR3nt: TGTGCCAGCAGCCATCCGCCGATGAGCGAGCAGTTCTTC

abundance: .
v_gene: TRBV18
d_gene: TRBD2
j_gene: TRBJ2-6
CDR3aa: CASSHPGTSFGANVLTF
CDR3nt: TGTGCCAGCTCACACCCCGGGACTAGTTTCGGTGCCAACGTCCTGACTTTC

abundance: .
v_gene: TRBV27
d_gene: TRBD2
j_gene: TRBJ2-3
CDR3aa: CASSSLGWPRTRSTDTQYF
CDR3nt: TGTGCCAGCAGCTCCCTCGGTTGGCCCCGGACTAGGAGCACAGATACGCAGTATTTT

abundance: .
v_gene: TRBV3-1/TRBV3-2
d_gene: .
j_gene: TRBJ2-1
CDR3aa: CASSQALRGASGAEQFF
CDR3nt: TGTGCCAGCAGCCAGGCGCTTCGGGGGGCCTCGGGGGCTGAGCAGTTCTTC

abundance: few
v_gene: TRBV14
d_gene: .
j_gene: TRBJ1-5
CDR3aa: CANGGFYSNQPQHF
CDR3nt: TGTGCCAACGGAGGGTTCTATAGCAATCAGCCCCAGCATTTT

abundance: .
v_gene: TRBV24-1
d_gene: .
j_gene: TRBJ1-2
CDR3aa: CATSDDRRGYTF
CDR3nt: TGTGCCACCAGTGATGACAGAAGGGGCTACACCTTC